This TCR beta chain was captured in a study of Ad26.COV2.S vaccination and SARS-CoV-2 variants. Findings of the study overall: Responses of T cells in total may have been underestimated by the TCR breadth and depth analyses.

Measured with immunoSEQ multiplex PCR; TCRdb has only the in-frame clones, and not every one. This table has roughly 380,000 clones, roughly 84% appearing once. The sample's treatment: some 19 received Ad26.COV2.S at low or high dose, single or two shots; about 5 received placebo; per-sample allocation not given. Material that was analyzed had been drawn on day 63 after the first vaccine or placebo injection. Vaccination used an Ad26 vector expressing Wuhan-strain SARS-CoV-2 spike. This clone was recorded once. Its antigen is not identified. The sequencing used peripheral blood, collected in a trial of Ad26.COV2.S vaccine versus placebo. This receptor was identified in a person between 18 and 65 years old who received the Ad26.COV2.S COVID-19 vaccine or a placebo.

Here the CDR3 reads CASTPETDFSYEQYF. The CDR3 coding sequence is TGTGCCAGCACCCCCGAGACAGACTTTTCCTACGAGCAGTACTTC. The gene calls are TRBV28 and TRBJ2-7; possibly TRBD1 for D (5 bases). V was cut by 7 bases and J by 1 base, with 17 bases left in between. This CDR3 contains 15 residues. Per the germline V gene, CDR1 is MDHEN and CDR2 is SYDVKM.